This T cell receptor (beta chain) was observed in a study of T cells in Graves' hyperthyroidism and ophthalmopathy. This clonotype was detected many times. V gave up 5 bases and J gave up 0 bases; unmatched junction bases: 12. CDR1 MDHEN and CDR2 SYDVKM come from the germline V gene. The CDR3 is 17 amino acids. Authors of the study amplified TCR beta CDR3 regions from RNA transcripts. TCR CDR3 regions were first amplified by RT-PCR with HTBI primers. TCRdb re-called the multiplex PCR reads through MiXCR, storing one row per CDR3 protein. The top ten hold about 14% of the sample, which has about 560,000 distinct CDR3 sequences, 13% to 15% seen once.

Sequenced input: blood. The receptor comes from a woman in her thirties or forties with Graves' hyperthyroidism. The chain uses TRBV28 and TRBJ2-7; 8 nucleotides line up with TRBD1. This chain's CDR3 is CASSLTGGRSPSYEQYF. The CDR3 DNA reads TGTGCCAGCAGTCTCACAGGGGGTCGATCCCCCTCCTACGAGCAGTACTTC.